Listed here are 28 T cell receptor beta chains from one sample, sequenced in a study of CD8 T cells in ankylosing spondylitis. From the 5' RACE reads, TCRdb called clonotypes with MiXCR, one entry per CDR3 protein. The repertoire holds approximately 300,000 distinct CDR3 sequences, with around 20% as singletons. Sequencing was performed on blood, either unsorted or a sorted T cell fraction (not recorded which). Receptor source: a male donor with ankylosing spondylitis or in good health (not recorded which).

The genes are TRBV28 and TRBJ2-2; 7 nucleotides agree with TRBD1. V was clipped by 5 bases and J by 4 bases; unmatched bases: 7. The germline gives CDR1 MDHEN, CDR2 SYDVKM. This CDR3 spans 15 amino acids. CDR3 bases: TGTGCCAGCAGTCCACCAGGGGGATCCACCGGGGAGCTGTTTTTT. This sequence encodes CASSPPGGSTGELFF. Filled out from reference TRBV28 and TRBJ2-2, the complete variable domain reads DVKVTQSSRYLVKRTGEKVFLECVQDMDHENMFWYRQDPGLGLRLIYFSYDVKMKEKGDIPEGYSVSREKKERFSLILESASTNQTSMYLCASSPPGGSTGELFFGEGSRLTVL.

The count of this clonotype is one. CDR3 nucleotide sequence: TGTGCCAGTAGTATATCGGCAGGCCGACAAGAGACCCAGTACTTC. This translates into CASSISAGRQETQYF. The rearrangement joins TRBV19 to TRBJ2-5; D remains unclear. The germline gives CDR1 LNHDA, CDR2 SQIVND (reference sequence). V was cut by 2 bases and J by 2 bases, with 12 bases left in between. The CDR3 runs to 15 residues.

The table lists this clonotype with many counts. This chain connects TRBV29-1 to TRBJ2-1; 8 bases fit TRBD1. Germline CDR1 reads SQVTM; CDR2 reads ANQGSEA. The length of the CDR3 is 14 residues. V shed 4 bases and J 0 bases; nucleotides not matched to a gene: 2. The CDR3 nucleotides read TGCAGCGTTGGACAGGGGAACTCCTACAATGAGCAGTTCTTC. Protein: CSVGQGNSYNEQFF.

The table lists this clonotype with a few counts. V gene TRBV10-3 combines with J gene TRBJ2-7; possibly TRBD1 for D (7 bases). There are 13 residues in the CDR3. Trimming took off 5 bases at V and 6 bases at J, with 14 bases between the two ends. CDR1 is ENHRY, CDR2 SYGVKD, per germline. The CDR3 DNA follows: TGTGCCATCAGTACTCAGGGGGGCACCGAGCAGTACGTC. Translated, it gives CAISTQGGTEQYV.

This clonotype was counted between two and nine times. The chain has TRBV5-1 and TRBJ1-1, with 11 bases aligning to TRBD1. The J segment lost 4 bases and the V segment lost 0 bases, leaving 8 bases of the junction unmatched. The CDR3 extends over 17 amino acids. In germline, CDR1 is SGHRS, CDR2 YFSETQ. The CDR3 DNA reads TGCGCCAGCAGCTTGGGGGCCCGGACAGGGGGCACCACTGAAGCTTTCTTT. This gives the protein CASSLGARTGGTTEAFF.

This chain joins TRBV20-1 and TRBJ2-5; D perhaps matches TRBD2 (7 bases). Per germline, CDR1 DFQATT and CDR2 SNEGSKA (reference sequence). The V end lost 3 bases, the J end lost 3 bases, and 14 bases lay between the germline ends. The CDR3 covers 14 residues. CDR3: CSASGGGTKETQYF. The CDR3 bases are TGCAGTGCTAGCGGCGGGGGCACCAAAGAGACCCAGTACTTC.

This rearrangement joins TRBV10-3 to TRBJ2-6; 9 nucleotides align to TRBD1. The CDR3 sequence is 19 residues long. Unmatched junction bases numbered 7, after V lost 0 bases and J lost 1 base. Per germline, CDR1 ENHRY and CDR2 SYGVKD. The CDR3 DNA reads TGTGCCATCAGTGAGTCTTATGGCGGACAGGGGTCTGGGGCCAACGTCCTGACTTTC. Amino acids: CAISESYGGQGSGANVLTF.

The genes are TRBV18 and TRBJ1-4, with D possibly matching TRBD1 (5 bases). Trimming removed 6 bases at V and 8 bases at J, with 13 bases between. The CDR3 runs to 13 residues. CDR1 KGHSH and CDR2 LQKENI come from the germline V gene. CDR3 in DNA: TGTGCCAGCTCCCGGAGGGGTGGCGAAAAACTGTTTTTT. Translating gives CASSRRGGEKLFF.

This chain joins TRBV5-1 and TRBJ2-3, with 9 nucleotides matching TRBD2. With 4 bases clipped from V and 2 bases from J, the junction kept 8 bases outside the gene matches. The germline gives CDR1 SGHRS, CDR2 YFSETQ. The CDR3 is 16 residues long. The CDR3 is CASSPLPSGNTDTQYF. The CDR3, as DNA: TGCGCCAGCAGCCCCTTGCCTAGCGGGAACACAGATACGCAGTATTTT.

The chain joins TRBV20-1 to TRBJ1-6; 8 positions agree with TRBD1. The trim removed 5 bases at V and 6 bases at J, leaving 12 bases unmatched. Per germline, CDR1 DFQATT and CDR2 SNEGSKA (reference sequence). The CDR3 contains 16 residues. CDR3 DNA sequence: TGCAGTGCTGTCGCCGGACAGGGAGGCCTTAATTCACCCCTCCACTTT. It codes for CSAVAGQGGLNSPLHF.

The chain employs TRBV3-1 and TRBJ2-1; tentative D call: TRBD2 (5 bases). Germline CDR1 is LGHDT and CDR2 is YNNKEL (reference sequence). V shed 0 bases and J shed 6 bases, with 12 bases lying between them. CDR3 length: 15 amino acids. The CDR3 bases are TGTGCCAGCAGCCAAGAAGCGGACGGCCGCAATGAGCAGTTCTTC. It is translated as CASSQEADGRNEQFF.

The sample holds a few counts of this clonotype. The chain carries TRBV5-1 and TRBJ2-2; perhaps TRBD1 as D (5 bases). V was clipped by 3 bases and J by 3 bases, with 12 bases between them. The germline V gene encodes CDR1 SGHRS and CDR2 YFSETQ. This CDR3 has 15 amino acids. The CDR3 DNA reads TGCGCCAGCAGCTCTAGGGGTTCGGACACCGGGGAGCTGTTTTTT. Translated: CASSSRGSDTGELFF. The whole variable domain, filled in from reference TRBV5-1 and TRBJ2-2, reads KAGVTQTPRYLIKTRGQQVTLSCSPISGHRSVSWYQQTPGQGLQFLFEYFSETQRNKGNFPGRFSGRQFSNSRSEMNVSTLELGDSALYLCASSSRGSDTGELFFGEGSRLTVL.

The chain has TRBV3-1 and TRBJ2-1; D possibly uses TRBD1 or TRBD2 (7 bases each). V gave up 9 bases and J gave up 5 bases, with 14 bases separating them. CDR3 length equals 13 residues. Germline CDR1 is LGHDT and CDR2 is YNNKEL (reference sequence). The CDR3 DNA follows: TGTGCCAGTGTCAGGGGGGGGGACAATGAGCAGTTCTTC. Amino acid sequence: CASVRGGDNEQFF.

The chain joins TRBV29-1 to TRBJ2-5; D may be TRBD1 or TRBD2 (5 bases each). The CDR3 runs to 14 residues. Germline loops: CDR1 SQVTM, CDR2 ANQGSEA. V lost 8 bases, J lost 3 bases, and 19 bases lay in between. In DNA form, the CDR3 reads TGCAGCACAGACTACCAGGGTAATGAAGAGACCCAGTACTTC. Amino acids: CSTDYQGNEETQYF.

A few counts support this clonotype. This chain connects TRBV9 to TRBJ2-5, with D uncertain. Germline CDR1 reads SGDLS; CDR2 reads YYNGEE. This CDR3 is 18 amino acids long. V was clipped by 0 bases and J by 1 base, with 19 bases between them. CDR3 in amino acids: CASSVGARADGFQETQYF. CDR3 DNA: TGTGCCAGCAGCGTAGGCGCCCGGGCGGACGGATTCCAAGAGACCCAGTACTTC.

This chain connects TRBV20-1 to TRBJ1-2, with no clear D. This CDR3 has 11 residues. The V end was cut by 5 bases, the J end by 8 bases, with 12 bases between. Per the germline V gene, CDR1 is DFQATT and CDR2 is SNEGSKA (reference sequence). The CDR3 coding sequence is TGCAGTGCTGGGCTGGAGGGCGGCTACACCTTC. This gives the protein CSAGLEGGYTF.

This clonotype was seen a handful of times. V gene TRBV5-1 combines with J gene TRBJ2-2; D is unresolved. CDR1 is SGHRS, CDR2 YFSETQ, per germline. V gave up 2 bases and J gave up 0 bases, with 8 bases separating them. This CDR3 spans 15 amino acids. DNA of the CDR3: TGCGCCAGCAGCTTCGGACGCTCGAACACCGGGGAGCTGTTTTTT. Its protein product is CASSFGRSNTGELFF.

The chain carries TRBV12-3 or TRBV12-4 and TRBJ2-3; perhaps TRBD1 as D (6 bases). The length of the CDR3 is 11 residues. V lost 6 bases to trimming and J lost 14 bases, with 15 bases between them. DNA for the CDR3: TGTGCCAGCAGCCAGGGGACGTTTTCGTATTTT. It specifies CASSQGTFSYF.

V gene TRBV5-6 combines with J gene TRBJ2-3; D gene ambiguous. Trimming stripped 7 bases from V and 4 bases from J, with 16 bases between. The germline CDR1 and CDR2 sequences are SGHDT and YYEEEE. The CDR3 runs 14 residues. The CDR3 here is CASVLSLDPDTQYF. DNA for the CDR3: TGTGCCAGCGTGTTGTCCCTGGACCCAGATACGCAGTATTTT.

This clonotype turned up a few times. The rearrangement uses TRBV5-1 and TRBJ2-2; the D is unclear. This CDR3 comprises 13 residues. V lost 4 bases and J 8 bases, leaving 12 bases between the germline ends. The germline CDR1 and CDR2 sequences are SGHRS and YFSETQ. CDR3 nucleotide sequence: TGCGCCAGCAGCACGGACCCTTTGGGGGAGCTGTTTTTT. Protein sequence: CASSTDPLGELFF.

V gene TRBV28 combines with J gene TRBJ2-4; D is uncertain. Germline CDR1 reads MDHEN; CDR2 reads SYDVKM. Deletions cut 2 bases from V and 3 bases from J, with 11 bases between. The CDR3 is made up of 15 amino acids. The DNA for the CDR3 is TGTGCCAGCAGTTTAGTCGGGTCGAGCAAAAACATTCAGTACTTC. Its translation is CASSLVGSSKNIQYF. The entire variable domain, with the rest obtained from reference TRBV28 and TRBJ2-4, is as follows: DVKVTQSSRYLVKRTGEKVFLECVQDMDHENMFWYRQDPGLGLRLIYFSYDVKMKEKGDIPEGYSVSREKKERFSLILESASTNQTSMYLCASSLVGSSKNIQYFGAGTRLSVL.

This clonotype appeared many times. The V gene is TRBV12-3 or TRBV12-4, the J gene TRBJ1-4; no clear D. CDR3 length equals 13 residues. V lost 4 bases and J lost 3, with 6 bases in between. CDR3: CASSSGANEKLFF. CDR3 DNA sequence: TGTGCCAGCAGTTCCGGGGCTAATGAAAAACTGTTTTTT.

This clonotype turned up a few times. The V and J genes are TRBV7-6 and TRBJ2-1, with a weak D call TRBD1 (6 bases). The CDR3 loop spans 14 amino acids. Germline CDR1 reads SGHVS; CDR2 reads FNYEAQ. V lost 10 bases and J 5 bases, leaving 18 bases between the germline ends. In DNA, the CDR3 is TGTGCCAACCCAGGGGCCTTGGGGGACAATGAGCAGTTCTTC. The encoded protein is CANPGALGDNEQFF.

The chain is built from TRBV20-1 and TRBJ1-1; D unclear. The CDR3 is 12 amino acids. Looked up from germline, CDR1 is DFQATT and CDR2 is SNEGSKA (reference sequence). V was clipped by 3 bases and J by 6 bases, with 11 bases between them. CDR3 coding DNA: TGCAGTGCTAGTGAGTATCGGGCTGAAGCTTTCTTT. Its protein is CSASEYRAEAFF.

This chain uses TRBV12-3 or TRBV12-4 with TRBJ2-5, with 13 bases that match TRBD2. V lost 6 bases to trimming and J lost 7 bases; unmatched junction nucleotides: 14. The CDR3 runs to 17 residues. Here the CDR3 reads CASRRTSGSTFPGTQYF. CDR3 coding DNA: TGTGCCAGCAGACGGACTAGCGGGAGTACTTTCCCGGGGACCCAGTACTTC.

This clonotype was picked up a small number of times. This rearrangement joins TRBV20-1 to TRBJ2-3; 11 bases map to TRBD2. CDR3 length: 18 amino acids. Germline values: CDR1 DFQATT, CDR2 SNEGSKA (reference sequence). V lost 5 bases to trimming and J lost 3 bases; unmatched junction nucleotides: 16. As DNA, the CDR3 is TGCAGTGCTTTATTCCGCCCCTTGGGACTAGCGGTGACAGATACGCAGTATTTT. It is translated as CSALFRPLGLAVTDTQYF.

This clonotype has just one count. This chain connects TRBV5-6 to TRBJ2-7, with TRBD2 as a possible D gene (6 bases). Germline CDR1 reads SGHDT; CDR2 reads YYEEEE. This CDR3 is built from 15 residues. As DNA, the CDR3 is TGTGCCAGCAGCCCTGGCGGGACTCATAACTACAAGCAGTACGTC. Its translation: CASSPGGTHNYKQYV.

This clonotype was seen only a few times. In DNA, the CDR3 is TGCAGTGCTAGAGAAGGGACAGGGGCGGCCACTGAAGCTTTCTTT. Encoded protein: CSAREGTGAATEAFF. The chain has TRBV20-1 and TRBJ1-1, with 10 bases matching TRBD1. The germline gives CDR1 DFQATT, CDR2 SNEGSKA (reference sequence). V lost 0 bases and J lost 4; bases outside the gene matches: 5. This CDR3 is 15 amino acids long.